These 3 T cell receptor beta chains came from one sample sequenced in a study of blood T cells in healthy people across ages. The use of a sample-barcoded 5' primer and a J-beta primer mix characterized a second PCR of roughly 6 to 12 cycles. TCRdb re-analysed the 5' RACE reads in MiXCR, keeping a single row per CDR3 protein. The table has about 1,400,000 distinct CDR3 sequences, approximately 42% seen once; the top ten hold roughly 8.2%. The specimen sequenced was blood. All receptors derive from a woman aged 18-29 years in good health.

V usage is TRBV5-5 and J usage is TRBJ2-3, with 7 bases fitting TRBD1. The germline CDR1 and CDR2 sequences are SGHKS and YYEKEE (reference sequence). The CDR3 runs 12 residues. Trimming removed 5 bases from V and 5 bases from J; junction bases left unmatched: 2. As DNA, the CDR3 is TGTGCCAGCAGTACAGGGGAAGATACGCAGTATTTT. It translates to CASSTGEDTQYF.

The CDR3 sequence: CASSLVAGELGTQYF. The DNA for the CDR3 is TGTGCCAGCAGCTTAGTAGCGGGAGAACTCGGGACGCAGTATTTT. V usage is TRBV7-6 and J usage is TRBJ2-3; 9 positions match TRBD2. The CDR3 is 15 residues long. Germline lookup yields CDR1 SGHVS and CDR2 FNYEAQ. V gave up 1 base and J gave up 9 bases; unmatched junction bases: 8.

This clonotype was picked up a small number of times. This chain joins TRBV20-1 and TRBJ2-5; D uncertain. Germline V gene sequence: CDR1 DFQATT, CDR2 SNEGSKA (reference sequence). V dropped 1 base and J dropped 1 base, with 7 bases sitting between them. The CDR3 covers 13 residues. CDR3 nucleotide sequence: TGCAGTGCTAGAGGGCAGCCCCAAGAGACCCAGTACTTC. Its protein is CSARGQPQETQYF.